This TCR beta chain is drawn from a study of radiation and T cells in renal cell carcinoma. The time point: blood 2 weeks post-SBRT. Treatment of the sample: 15 Gy SBRT to primary tumor, nephrectomy 4 weeks later. After SBRT, blood was collected at 2 and 4 weeks, plus baseline. Sequencing used immunoSEQ multiplex PCR; TCRdb keeps in-frame clones, though not all of them. Found here are some 120,000 clones, approximately 90% of them singletons; the top ten hold about 5.6%. The CDR3 runs 14 residues. The germline gives CDR1 SGHDT, CDR2 YYEEEE. V lost 0 bases and J 2 bases, leaving 8 bases between the germline ends.

The sample here was blood, taken from a patient whose treatment included radiotherapy and nephrectomy. The V gene is TRBV5-6, the J gene TRBJ1-2; D is unclear. This TCR derives from a woman in her seventies with renal cell carcinoma. The DNA of the CDR3 is TGTGCCAGCAGCTTGGGGACCGAAAACTATGGCTACACCTTC. Translated, it gives CASSLGTENYGYTF.